What follows are 13 T cell receptor beta chains derived from one specimen sequenced in a study of OX40 agonist ivuxolimab in advanced cancers. The library was obtained by the immunoSEQ multiplex PCR assay. TCRdb limited this immuneACCESS table to in-frame rearrangements with V and J called. A share of clones is missing; checked studies link under half to unresolved V genes, and the rest is unexplained. For this sample the table gives 20,000 to 25,000 clones, of which 80% to 90% were detected only once. Roughly a sixth of the sample comes from the top ten. Sequences were derived from CD4+ or CD8+ T cells sorted from blood, sampled in a trial of the OX40 agonist ivuxolimab. The source of these receptors is an adult with an advanced solid tumor such as melanoma, head and neck, liver or kidney cancer.

V and J are TRBV5-4 and TRBJ2-7, with TRBD1 matching over 7 bases. The germline CDR1 and CDR2 sequences are SGHNT and YYREEE (reference sequence). With V trimmed by 0 bases and J by 1 base, 4 bases remained unmatched. The CDR3 is made up of 15 amino acids. CDR3 protein: CASSLEGGRSYEQYF. Written as DNA, the CDR3 is TGTGCCAGCAGCTTGGAAGGGGGCCGGTCCTACGAGCAGTACTTC.

The table lists this clone with a few counts. The rearrangement joins TRBV11-2 to TRBJ1-2; 7 positions agree with TRBD1. This CDR3 has 17 residues. Germline assignment: CDR1 SGHAT and CDR2 FQNNGV. With 5 bases clipped from V and 5 bases from J, the junction kept 17 bases outside the gene matches. Written as DNA, the CDR3 is TGTGCCAGCAGCCACCCCCAGGGGGGGATGTTTGGGTATGGCTACACCTTC. Its protein product is CASSHPQGGMFGYGYTF. Full variable domain (rest looked up from reference TRBV11-2 and TRBJ1-2): EAGVAQSPRYKIIEKRQSVAFWCNPISGHATLYWYQQILGQGPKLLIQFQNNGVVDDSQLPKDRFSAERLKGVDSTLKIQPAKLEDSAVYLCASSHPQGGMFGYGYTFGSGTRLTVV.

The chain combines TRBV5-6 with TRBJ2-7; 7 nucleotides line up with TRBD2. Germline CDR1 and CDR2: SGHDT and YYEEEE. V was clipped by 4 bases and J by 4 bases; unmatched bases: 11. This CDR3 has 15 amino acids. The CDR3 loop is CASSIGLVKSYEQYF. In DNA form, the CDR3 reads TGTGCCAGCAGCATAGGACTAGTTAAAAGTTACGAGCAGTACTTC.

V and J are TRBV11-2 and TRBJ2-3, with D perhaps TRBD2 (7 bases). V shed 5 bases and J shed 3 bases, with 21 bases lying between them. Germline CDR1 and CDR2: SGHAT and FQNNGV. This CDR3 is built from 17 residues. CDR3 coding DNA: TGTGCCAGCAGCCCGACAAGGACTAGGGGGGTGACAGATACGCAGTATTTT. This codes for CASSPTRTRGVTDTQYF. Using reference TRBV11-2 and TRBJ2-3 for the parts outside the CDR3, the full variable domain is EAGVAQSPRYKIIEKRQSVAFWCNPISGHATLYWYQQILGQGPKLLIQFQNNGVVDDSQLPKDRFSAERLKGVDSTLKIQPAKLEDSAVYLCASSPTRTRGVTDTQYFGPGTRLTVL.

The chain carries TRBV2 and TRBJ2-7, with 7 bases aligning to TRBD1. This CDR3 is 17 amino acids long. Germline V gene lookup returns CDR1 SNHLY and CDR2 FYNNEI. Trimming at V came to 6 bases and at J to 3 bases, leaving 17 bases not matched to a gene. The CDR3 DNA reads TGTGCCAGCAGCCGAAACCACGACAGGGCCCCTTTCTACGAGCAGTACTTC. Translating it yields CASSRNHDRAPFYEQYF.

On this clone: An end of the junction does not agree with germline; a read error may underlie this. V usage is TRBV7-2 and J usage is TRBJ2-7; 9 nucleotides agree with TRBD1. Germline V gene sequence: CDR1 SGHTA, CDR2 FQGNSA. The length of the CDR3 is 15 residues. CDR3 amino acids: CANSMGPGTGNEQYF. DNA for the CDR3: TGTGCCAACAGCATGGGCCCCGGGACAGGGAACGAGCAGTACTTC.

The chain joins TRBV2 to TRBJ2-2; TRBD1 agrees at 9 bases. Losses at the gene ends were 7 bases for V and 4 bases for J; bases not matched to a gene: 4. The length of the CDR3 is 14 residues. The germline CDR1 and CDR2 sequences are SNHLY and FYNNEI. The CDR3 loop reads CASKQGAGTGELFF. For the CDR3, the DNA is TGTGCCAGCAAACAGGGGGCGGGCACCGGGGAGCTGTTTTTT. Supplemented by reference TRBV2 and TRBJ2-2, the full variable domain reads EPEVTQTPSHQVTQMGQEVILRCVPISNHLYFYWYRQILGQKVEFLVSFYNNEISEKSEIFDDQFSVERPDGSNFTLKIRSTKLEDSAMYFCASKQGAGTGELFFGEGSRLTVL.

The chain couples TRBV2 to TRBJ2-2, with no clear D. CDR3 size: 14 residues. V was shortened by 5 bases and J by 0 bases, with 7 bases between the two germline ends. CDR1 is SNHLY, CDR2 FYNNEI, per germline. CDR3 sequence: CASSYVPNTGELFF. In DNA, the CDR3 is TGTGCCAGCAGTTACGTTCCGAACACCGGGGAGCTGTTTTTT.

The V call is TRBV7-3, the J call TRBJ2-3; tentative D call: TRBD2 (6 bases). Per germline, CDR1 SGHTA and CDR2 FQGTGA. Trimming took 5 bases from V and 9 from J, leaving 15 bases between them. CDR3 length equals 13 residues. This CDR3 is CASSRSLGGTQYF. The CDR3 region has the DNA TGTGCCAGCAGCCGATCTTTAGGAGGGACGCAGTATTTT.

The chain employs TRBV10-2 and TRBJ2-1; TRBD1 matches 8 bases. With V trimmed by 6 bases and J by 1 base, 5 bases remained unmatched. Germline CDR1 reads WSHSY; CDR2 reads SAAADI. The CDR3 has 15 residues. The CDR3 sequence is CASRTGTGSYNEQFF. The CDR3, as DNA: TGCGCCAGCAGAACCGGGACAGGATCCTACAATGAGCAGTTCTTC.

The chain uses TRBV7-8 and TRBJ2-3, with a tentative D call TRBD2 (6 bases). Trimming shortened V by 5 bases and J by 4 bases, and 16 bases separated the two germline ends. The CDR3 has 15 residues. The germline gives CDR1 SGHVS, CDR2 FQNEAQ. CDR3 residues: CASSGLAWEADTQYF. In nucleotides, the CDR3 is TGTGCCAGCAGCGGATTAGCGTGGGAGGCAGATACGCAGTATTTT.

To note about this clone: A much larger clonotype is one base distant, so this may be a read error. Other DNA sequences of this sample code for an identical CDR3. This chain joins TRBV4-1 and TRBJ1-6; D is perhaps TRBD1 (6 bases). V lost 3 bases and J lost 4, with 16 bases in between. This CDR3 has 17 amino acids. Germline CDR1 reads MGHRA; CDR2 reads YSYEKL. The CDR3 DNA is TGCGCCAGCAGCCAGGGGGGCGCAGGGTCTTATAATTCACCCCTCCACTTT. Its protein is CASSQGGAGSYNSPLHF.

This clone was recorded once. The chain links TRBV5-4 to TRBJ2-7; D is unresolved. Germline CDR1 is SGHNT and CDR2 is YYREEE (reference sequence). The CDR3 totals 15 residues. V was cut by 4 bases and J by 1 base, with 15 bases left in between. The CDR3 protein is CASSPRSGLSYEQYF. The CDR3 DNA reads TGTGCCAGCAGCCCCCGGTCGGGCCTGTCCTACGAGCAGTACTTC.